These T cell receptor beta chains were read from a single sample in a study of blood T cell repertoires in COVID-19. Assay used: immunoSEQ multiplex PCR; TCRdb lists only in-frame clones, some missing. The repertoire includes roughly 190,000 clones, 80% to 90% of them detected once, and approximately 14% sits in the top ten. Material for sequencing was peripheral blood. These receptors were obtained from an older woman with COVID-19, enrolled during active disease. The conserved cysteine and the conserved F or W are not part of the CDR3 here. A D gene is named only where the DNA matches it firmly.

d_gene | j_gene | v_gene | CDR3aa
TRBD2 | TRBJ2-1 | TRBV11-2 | ASSLGRGSGIDEQF
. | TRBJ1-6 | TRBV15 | ATALGGRESPLH
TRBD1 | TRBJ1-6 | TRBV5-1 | ASSLGIRGRNSPLH
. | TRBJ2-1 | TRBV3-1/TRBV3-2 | ASSNGGGREQF
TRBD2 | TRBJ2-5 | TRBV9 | ASSPYTSGGAETQY
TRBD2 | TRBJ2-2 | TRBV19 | ASSILASGRALRTGELF
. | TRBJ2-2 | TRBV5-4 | ASSLDGRETGELF
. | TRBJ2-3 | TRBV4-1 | ASSQEQLATDTQY
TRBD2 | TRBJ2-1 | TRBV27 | ASSPPSLAGGNNEQF
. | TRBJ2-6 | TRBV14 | ASSHHGGSGANVLT
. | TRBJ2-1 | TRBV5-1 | ASSRQDLNEQF
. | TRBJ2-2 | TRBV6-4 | ASSDSFNTGELF
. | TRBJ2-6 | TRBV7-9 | ASSLVSSGAGANVLT
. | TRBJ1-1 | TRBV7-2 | ASSLEFGGITEAF
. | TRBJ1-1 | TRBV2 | ASSGSNGFTEAF
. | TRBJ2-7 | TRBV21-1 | ASAWGAYEQY
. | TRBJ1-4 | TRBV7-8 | ASSVRDIRSEKLF
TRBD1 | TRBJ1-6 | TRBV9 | ASSVRGNSPLH
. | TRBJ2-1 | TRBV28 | ASLNAGPSYNEQF
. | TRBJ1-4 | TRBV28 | ASSFSGASNEKLF
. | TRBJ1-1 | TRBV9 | ASSVLRTAEAF
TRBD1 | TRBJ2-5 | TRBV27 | ASRGQGEETQY
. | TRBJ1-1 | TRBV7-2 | ASSLAFQGTEAF
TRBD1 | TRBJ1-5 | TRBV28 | ASLTPPESQGNQPQH
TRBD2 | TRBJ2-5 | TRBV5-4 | ASSRRGGAKETQY
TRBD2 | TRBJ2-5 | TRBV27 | ASSPNLGRAWETQY
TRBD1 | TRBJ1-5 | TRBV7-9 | ASSLALDRGHQPQH
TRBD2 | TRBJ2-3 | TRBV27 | ASSFWGTPHMASGGAFTDTQY
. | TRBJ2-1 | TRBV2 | ASNLGVADEQF
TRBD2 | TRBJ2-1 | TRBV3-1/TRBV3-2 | ASTLLAESSYNEQF
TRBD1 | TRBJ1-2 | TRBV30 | AWSHQGARGYT
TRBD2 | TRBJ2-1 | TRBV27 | ASSLGLAGGQSFEQF
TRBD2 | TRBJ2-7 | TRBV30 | AWSVRIGTSGYEQY
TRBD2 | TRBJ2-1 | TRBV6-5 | ASSYFPGLLYNEQF
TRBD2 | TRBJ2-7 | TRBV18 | ASSPRGGRPSYEQY
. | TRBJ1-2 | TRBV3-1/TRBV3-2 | ASSQDRVSYGYT
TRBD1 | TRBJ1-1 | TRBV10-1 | ASSEGGPEGDRGAF
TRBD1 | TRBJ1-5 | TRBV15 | ATSILTGGAWDNQPQH
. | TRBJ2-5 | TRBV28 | ASRAGTQY
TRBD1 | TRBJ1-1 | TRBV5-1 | ASSPAGQGKGTEAF
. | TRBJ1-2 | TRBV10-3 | AISGAGLRGDYGYT
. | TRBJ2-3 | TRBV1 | TSSQVRPKRADTQY
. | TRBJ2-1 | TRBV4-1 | ASSQDLGGSSYNEQF
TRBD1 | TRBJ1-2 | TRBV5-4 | ASSSDRGRYGYT
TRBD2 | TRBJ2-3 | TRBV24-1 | ATSEGGRASDTQY
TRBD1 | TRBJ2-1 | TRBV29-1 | SVQNRDRISGQF
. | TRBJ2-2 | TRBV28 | ASSLGGRSNTGELF
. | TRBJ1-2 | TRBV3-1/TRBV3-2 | ASSQDRGGYT
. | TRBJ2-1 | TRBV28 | ASSPWQGWKGWF
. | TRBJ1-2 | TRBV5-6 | ASSLVPGRRGGYT